This T cell receptor beta chain was sequenced in a study of OX40 agonist ivuxolimab in advanced cancers. About the study: Partial responses were recorded for three patients, including one with hepatocellular carcinoma and two with cutaneous melanoma.

With respect to this clone: Its antigen is currently unknown. Other DNA sequences from this sample encode an identical CDR3 as well.

Findings and caveats of the study: Clones of CD4+ and CD8+ blood T cells grew by week 6 at doses of 0.1 to 3.0 mg/kg. CD8+ T cells (on average) carried more expanded clones than CD4+ T cells.

Looked up from germline, CDR1 is LNHDA and CDR2 is SQIVND (reference sequence). CDR3 length: 15 amino acids. Trimming removed 8 bases from V and 0 bases from J; junction bases left unmatched: 3. Measured with immunoSEQ multiplex PCR; TCRdb has only the in-frame clones, and not every one. The profile shows over 45,000 clones, 75% to 90% of them singletons. Any history of autoimmune disease or systemic immunosuppression disqualified patients. This receptor was taken from an adult with an advanced solid tumor such as melanoma, head and neck, liver or kidney cancer. This sequence joins TRBV19 and TRBJ2-1; 11 bases fit TRBD2. The sequenced sample was CD4+ or CD8+ T cells sorted from blood, obtained in a trial of the OX40 agonist ivuxolimab. The CDR3 sequence is CASSTSGSSYNEQFF. CDR3 nucleotide sequence: TGTGCCAGTTCTACTAGCGGGAGCTCCTACAATGAGCAGTTCTTC.